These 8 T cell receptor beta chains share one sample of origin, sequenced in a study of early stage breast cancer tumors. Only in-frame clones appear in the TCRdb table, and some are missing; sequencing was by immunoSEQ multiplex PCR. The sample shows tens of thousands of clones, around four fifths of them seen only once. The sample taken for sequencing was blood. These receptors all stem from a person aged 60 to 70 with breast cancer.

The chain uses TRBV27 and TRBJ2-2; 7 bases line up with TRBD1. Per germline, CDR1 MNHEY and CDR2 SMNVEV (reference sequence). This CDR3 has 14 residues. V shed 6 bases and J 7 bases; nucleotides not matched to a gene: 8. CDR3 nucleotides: TGTGCCAGCAGCCCAGGCAGGGGGAACGGGGAGCTGTTTTTT. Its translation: CASSPGRGNGELFF.

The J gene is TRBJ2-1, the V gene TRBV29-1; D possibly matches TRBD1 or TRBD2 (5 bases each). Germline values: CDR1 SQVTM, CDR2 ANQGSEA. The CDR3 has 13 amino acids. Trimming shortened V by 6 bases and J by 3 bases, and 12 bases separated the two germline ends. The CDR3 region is CSVDRGLYNEQFF. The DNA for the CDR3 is TGCAGCGTCGACAGAGGACTCTACAATGAGCAGTTCTTC.

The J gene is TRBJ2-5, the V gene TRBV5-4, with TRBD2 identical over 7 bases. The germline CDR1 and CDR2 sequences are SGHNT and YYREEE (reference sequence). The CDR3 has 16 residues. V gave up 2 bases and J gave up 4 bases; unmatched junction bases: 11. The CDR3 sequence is CASSFVLSGKGETQYF. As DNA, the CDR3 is TGTGCCAGCAGCTTTGTCCTCAGCGGGAAGGGAGAGACCCAGTACTTC.

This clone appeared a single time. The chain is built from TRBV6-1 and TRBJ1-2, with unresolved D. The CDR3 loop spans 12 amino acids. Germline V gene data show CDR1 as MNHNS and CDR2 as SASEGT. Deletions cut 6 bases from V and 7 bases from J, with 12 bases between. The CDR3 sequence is CASSPGIGGYTF. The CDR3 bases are TGTGCCAGCAGCCCTGGGATAGGTGGCTACACCTTC.

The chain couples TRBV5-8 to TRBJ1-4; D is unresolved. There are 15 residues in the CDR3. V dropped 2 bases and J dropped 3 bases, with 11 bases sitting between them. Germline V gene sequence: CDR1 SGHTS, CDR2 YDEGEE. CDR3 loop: CASSFRWDSNEKLFF. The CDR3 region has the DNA TGTGCCAGCAGCTTTAGGTGGGATTCTAATGAAAAACTGTTTTTT.

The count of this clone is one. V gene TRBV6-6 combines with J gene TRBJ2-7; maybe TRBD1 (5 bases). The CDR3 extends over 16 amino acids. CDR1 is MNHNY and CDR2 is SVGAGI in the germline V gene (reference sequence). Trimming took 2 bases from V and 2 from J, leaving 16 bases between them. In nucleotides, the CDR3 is TGTGCCAGCAGTTACCTGGACACCCGCCGCGCCTACGAGCAGTACTTC. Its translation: CASSYLDTRRAYEQYF.

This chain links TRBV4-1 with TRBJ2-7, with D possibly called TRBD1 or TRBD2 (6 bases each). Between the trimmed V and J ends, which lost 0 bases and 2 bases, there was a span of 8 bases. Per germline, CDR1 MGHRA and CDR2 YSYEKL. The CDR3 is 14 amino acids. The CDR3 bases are TGCGCCAGCAGCCAAGAGAGGGGGGCCTACGAGCAGTACTTC. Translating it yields CASSQERGAYEQYF.

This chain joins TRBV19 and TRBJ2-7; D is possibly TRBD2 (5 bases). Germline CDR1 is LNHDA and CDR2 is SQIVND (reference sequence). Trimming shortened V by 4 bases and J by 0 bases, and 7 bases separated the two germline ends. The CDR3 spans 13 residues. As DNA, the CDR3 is TGTGCCAGTAGTAGGGAGCCCTCCTACGAGCAGTACTTC. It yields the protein CASSREPSYEQYF.